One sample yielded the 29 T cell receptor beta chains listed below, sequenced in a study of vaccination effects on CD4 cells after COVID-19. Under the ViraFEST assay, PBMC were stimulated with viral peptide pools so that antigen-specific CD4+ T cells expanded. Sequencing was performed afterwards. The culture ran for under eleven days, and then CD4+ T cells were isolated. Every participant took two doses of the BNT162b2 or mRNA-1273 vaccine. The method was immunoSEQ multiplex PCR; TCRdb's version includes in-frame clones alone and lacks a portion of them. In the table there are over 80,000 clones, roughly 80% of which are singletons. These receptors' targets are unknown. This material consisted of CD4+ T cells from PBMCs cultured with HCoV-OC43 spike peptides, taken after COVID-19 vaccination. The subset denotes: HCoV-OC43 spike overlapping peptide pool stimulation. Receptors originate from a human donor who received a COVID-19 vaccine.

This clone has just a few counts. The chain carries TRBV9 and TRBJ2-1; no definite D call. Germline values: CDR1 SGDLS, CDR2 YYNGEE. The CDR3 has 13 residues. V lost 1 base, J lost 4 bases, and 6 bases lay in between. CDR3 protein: CASSVTSYNEQFF. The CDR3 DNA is TGTGCCAGCAGCGTAACATCTTACAATGAGCAGTTCTTC.

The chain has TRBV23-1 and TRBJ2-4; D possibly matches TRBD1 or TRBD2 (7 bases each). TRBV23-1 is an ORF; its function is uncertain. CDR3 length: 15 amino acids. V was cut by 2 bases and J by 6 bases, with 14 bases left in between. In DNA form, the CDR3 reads TGCGCCAGCAGTCAAGCCAGGGGGGAGGGAAACATTCAGTACTTC. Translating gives CASSQARGEGNIQYF.

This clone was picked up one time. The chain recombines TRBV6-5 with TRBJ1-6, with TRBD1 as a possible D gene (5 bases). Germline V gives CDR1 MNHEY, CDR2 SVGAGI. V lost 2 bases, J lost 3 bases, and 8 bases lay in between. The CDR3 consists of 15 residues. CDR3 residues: CASSYRQSYNSPLHF. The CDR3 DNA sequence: TGTGCCAGCAGTTACAGACAGAGCTATAATTCACCCCTCCACTTT.

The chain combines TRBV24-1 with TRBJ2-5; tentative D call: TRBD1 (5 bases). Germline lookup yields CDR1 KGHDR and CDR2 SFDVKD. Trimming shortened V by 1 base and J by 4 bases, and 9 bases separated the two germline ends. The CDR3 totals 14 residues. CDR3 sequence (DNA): TGTGCCACCAGTGATTTCCGGCAGGGAGAGACCCAGTACTTC. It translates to CATSDFRQGETQYF.

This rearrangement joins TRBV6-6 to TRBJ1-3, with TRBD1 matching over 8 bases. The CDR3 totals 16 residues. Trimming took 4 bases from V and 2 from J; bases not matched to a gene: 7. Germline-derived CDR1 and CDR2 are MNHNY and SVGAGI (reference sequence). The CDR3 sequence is CASSFDRQGTGNTIYF. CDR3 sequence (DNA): TGTGCCAGCAGTTTTGATCGACAGGGGACTGGAAACACCATATATTTT.

CDR3 coding DNA: TGTGCCAGCAGCTTGGTGGGGGCAGAAAGGATCGGGGAGCTGTTTTTT. Protein product: CASSLVGAERIGELFF. The gene calls are TRBV5-6 and TRBJ2-2, with D possibly matching TRBD1 (6 bases). Germline V gene lookup returns CDR1 SGHDT and CDR2 YYEEEE. The CDR3 has 16 residues. The germline V and J ends were trimmed by 0 bases and 7 bases, with 16 bases remaining between them.

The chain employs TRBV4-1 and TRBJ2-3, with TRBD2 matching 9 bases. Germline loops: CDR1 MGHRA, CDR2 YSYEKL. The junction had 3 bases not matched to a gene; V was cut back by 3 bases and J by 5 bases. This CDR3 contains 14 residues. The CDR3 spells CASSQRGGIDTQYF. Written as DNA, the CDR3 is TGCGCCAGCAGCCAGCGGGGGGGGATAGATACGCAGTATTTT.

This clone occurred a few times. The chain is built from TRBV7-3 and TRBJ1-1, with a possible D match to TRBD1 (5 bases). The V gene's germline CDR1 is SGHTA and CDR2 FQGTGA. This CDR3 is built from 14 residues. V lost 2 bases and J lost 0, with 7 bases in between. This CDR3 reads CASSLRGMNTEAFF. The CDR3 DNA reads TGTGCCAGCAGCTTACGGGGGATGAACACTGAAGCTTTCTTT.

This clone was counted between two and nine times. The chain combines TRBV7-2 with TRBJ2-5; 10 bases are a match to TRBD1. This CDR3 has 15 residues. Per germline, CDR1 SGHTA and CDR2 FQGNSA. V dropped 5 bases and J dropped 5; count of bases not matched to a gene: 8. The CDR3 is CASSLKTGGAETQYF. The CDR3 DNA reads TGTGCCAGCAGCCTAAAGACAGGGGGCGCCGAGACCCAGTACTTC.

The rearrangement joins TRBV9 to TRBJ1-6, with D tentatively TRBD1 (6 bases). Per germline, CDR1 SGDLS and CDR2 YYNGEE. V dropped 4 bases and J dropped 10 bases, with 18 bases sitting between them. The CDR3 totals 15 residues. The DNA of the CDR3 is TGTGCCAGCAGCCCGAACATACAGGGAAACTCACCCCTCCACTTT. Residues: CASSPNIQGNSPLHF.

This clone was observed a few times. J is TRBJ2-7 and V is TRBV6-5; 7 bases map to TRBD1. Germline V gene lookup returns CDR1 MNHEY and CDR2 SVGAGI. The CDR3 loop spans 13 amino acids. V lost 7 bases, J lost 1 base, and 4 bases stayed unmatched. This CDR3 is CASKRQGSYEQYV. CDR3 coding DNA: TGTGCCAGCAAAAGACAGGGTTCCTACGAGCAGTACGTC.

The CDR3 DNA reads TGTGCCAGCAGCCCACAGGCGATCTATGGCTACACCTTC. This encodes CASSPQAIYGYTF. The chain carries TRBV12-3 or TRBV12-4 and TRBJ1-2; tentative D call: TRBD1 (5 bases). This CDR3 spans 13 amino acids. Between the trimmed V and J ends, which lost 6 bases and 4 bases, there was a span of 12 bases.

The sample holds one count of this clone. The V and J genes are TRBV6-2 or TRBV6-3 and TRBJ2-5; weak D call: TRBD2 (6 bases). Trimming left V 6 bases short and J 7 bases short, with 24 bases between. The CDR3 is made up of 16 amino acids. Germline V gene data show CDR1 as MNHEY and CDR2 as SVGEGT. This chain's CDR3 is CASSELPRDFSGTQYF. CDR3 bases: TGTGCCAGCAGCGAACTGCCTAGGGACTTCTCCGGGACCCAGTACTTC.

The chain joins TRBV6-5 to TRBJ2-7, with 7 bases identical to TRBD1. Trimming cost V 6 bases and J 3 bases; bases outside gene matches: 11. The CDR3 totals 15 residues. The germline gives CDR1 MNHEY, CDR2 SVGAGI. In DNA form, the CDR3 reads TGTGCCAGCAGGAGGGGGCAGGGGACCTACTACGAGCAGTACGTC. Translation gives CASRRGQGTYYEQYV.

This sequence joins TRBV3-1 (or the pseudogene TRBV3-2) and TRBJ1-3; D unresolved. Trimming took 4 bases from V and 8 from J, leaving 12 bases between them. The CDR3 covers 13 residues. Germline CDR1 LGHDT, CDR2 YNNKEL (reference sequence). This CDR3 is CASSRGLPYTIYF. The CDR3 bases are TGTGCCAGCAGCCGTGGACTGCCGTACACCATATATTTT.

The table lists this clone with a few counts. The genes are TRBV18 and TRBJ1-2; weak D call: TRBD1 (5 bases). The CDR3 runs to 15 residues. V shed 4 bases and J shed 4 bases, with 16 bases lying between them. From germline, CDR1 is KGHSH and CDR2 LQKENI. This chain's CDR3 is CASSLPPGPSYGYTF. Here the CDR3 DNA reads TGTGCCAGCTCACTTCCCCCGGGACCCTCCTATGGCTACACCTTC. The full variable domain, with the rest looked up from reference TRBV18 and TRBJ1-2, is NAGVMQNPRHLVRRRGQEARLRCSPMKGHSHVYWYRQLPEEGLKFMVYLQKENIIDESGMPKERFSAEFPKEGPSILRIQQVVRGDSAAYFCASSLPPGPSYGYTFGSGTRLTVV.

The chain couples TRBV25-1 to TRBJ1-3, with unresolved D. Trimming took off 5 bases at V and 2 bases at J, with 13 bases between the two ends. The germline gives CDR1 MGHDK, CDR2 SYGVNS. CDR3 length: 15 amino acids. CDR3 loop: CASSPTDTPGNTIYF. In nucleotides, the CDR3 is TGTGCCAGCAGTCCTACCGACACCCCTGGAAACACCATATATTTT.

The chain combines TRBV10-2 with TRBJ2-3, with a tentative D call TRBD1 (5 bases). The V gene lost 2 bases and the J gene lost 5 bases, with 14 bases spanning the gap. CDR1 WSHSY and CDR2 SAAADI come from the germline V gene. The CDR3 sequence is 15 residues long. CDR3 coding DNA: TGCGCCAGCAGTGAGCCAGGGTATTTGGGAGATACGCAGTATTTT. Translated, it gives CASSEPGYLGDTQYF.

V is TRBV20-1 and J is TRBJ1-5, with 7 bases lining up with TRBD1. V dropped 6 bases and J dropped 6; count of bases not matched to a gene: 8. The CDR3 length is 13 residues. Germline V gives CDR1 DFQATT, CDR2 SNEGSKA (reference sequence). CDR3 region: CSASNRGGQPQHF. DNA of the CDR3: TGCAGTGCCAGTAACAGGGGTGGTCAGCCCCAGCATTTT.

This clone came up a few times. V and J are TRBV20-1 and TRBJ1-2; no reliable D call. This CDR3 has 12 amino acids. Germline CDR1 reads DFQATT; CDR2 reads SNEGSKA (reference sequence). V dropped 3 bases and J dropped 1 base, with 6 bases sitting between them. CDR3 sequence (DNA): TGCAGTGCTAGTGAGGGTAACTATGGCTACACCTTC. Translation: CSASEGNYGYTF.

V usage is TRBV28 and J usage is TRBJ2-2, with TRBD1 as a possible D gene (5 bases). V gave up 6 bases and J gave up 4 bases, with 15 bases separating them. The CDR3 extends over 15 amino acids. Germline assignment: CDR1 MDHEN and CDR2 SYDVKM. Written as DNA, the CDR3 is TGTGCCAGCAGGCCCCAGGGTTCCGGCACCGGGGAGCTGTTTTTT. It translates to CASRPQGSGTGELFF.

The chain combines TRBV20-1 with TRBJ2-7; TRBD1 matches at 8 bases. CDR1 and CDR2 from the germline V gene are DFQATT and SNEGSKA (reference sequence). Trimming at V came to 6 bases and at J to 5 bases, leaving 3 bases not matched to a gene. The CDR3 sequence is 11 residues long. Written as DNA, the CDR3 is TGCAGTGCCGTGACAGGGGACGAGCAGTACGTC. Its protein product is CSAVTGDEQYV.

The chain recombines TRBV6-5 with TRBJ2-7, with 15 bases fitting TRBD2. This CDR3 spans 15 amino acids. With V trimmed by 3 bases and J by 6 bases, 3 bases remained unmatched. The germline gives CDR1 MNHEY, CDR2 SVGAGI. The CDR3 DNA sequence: TGTGCCAGCAGTTATTTGGGACTAGCGGGGGGCGAGCAGTACGTC. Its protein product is CASSYLGLAGGEQYV.

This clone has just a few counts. The CDR3 protein is CASRPASGYGYTF. CDR3 nucleotides: TGTGCCAGCAGGCCGGCCTCGGGCTATGGCTACACCTTC. The rearrangement links TRBV25-1 to TRBJ1-2, with D unclear. V lost 6 bases, J lost 4 bases, and 12 bases lay in between. The CDR3 runs to 13 residues. The germline V gene has CDR1 MGHDK and CDR2 SYGVNS.

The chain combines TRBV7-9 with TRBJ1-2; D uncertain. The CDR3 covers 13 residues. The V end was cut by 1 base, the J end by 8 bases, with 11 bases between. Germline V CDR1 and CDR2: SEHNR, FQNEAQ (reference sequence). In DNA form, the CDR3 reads TGTGCCAGCAGCTTAGAGATTCCGCGGGGCTACACCTTC. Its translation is CASSLEIPRGYTF.

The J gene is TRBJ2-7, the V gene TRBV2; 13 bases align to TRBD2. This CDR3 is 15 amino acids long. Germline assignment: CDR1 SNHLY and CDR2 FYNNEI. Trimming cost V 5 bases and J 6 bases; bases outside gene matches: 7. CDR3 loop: CASSSTSGGAREQYV. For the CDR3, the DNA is TGTGCCAGCAGTTCAACTAGCGGGGGGGCCCGCGAGCAGTACGTC.

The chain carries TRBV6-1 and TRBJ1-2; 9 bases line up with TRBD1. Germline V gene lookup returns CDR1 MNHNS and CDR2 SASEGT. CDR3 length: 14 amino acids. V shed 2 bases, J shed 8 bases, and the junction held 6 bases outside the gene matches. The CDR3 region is CASSELDRGLGYTF. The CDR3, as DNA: TGTGCCAGCAGTGAACTGGACAGGGGTCTGGGCTACACCTTC.

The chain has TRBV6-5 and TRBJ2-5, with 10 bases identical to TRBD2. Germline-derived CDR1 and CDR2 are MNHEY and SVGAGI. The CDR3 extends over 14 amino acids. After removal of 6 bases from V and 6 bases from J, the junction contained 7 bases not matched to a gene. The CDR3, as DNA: TGTGCCAGCAGCCTCGGACTAGCGGTAAAGACCCAGTACTTC. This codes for CASSLGLAVKTQYF.

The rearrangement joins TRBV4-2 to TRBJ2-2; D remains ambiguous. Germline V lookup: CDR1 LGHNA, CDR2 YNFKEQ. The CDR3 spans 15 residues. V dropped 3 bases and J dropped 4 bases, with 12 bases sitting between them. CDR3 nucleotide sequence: TGTGCCAGCAGCCAGGCTGCCTGGAGCACCGGGGAGCTGTTTTTT. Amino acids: CASSQAAWSTGELFF.